These 14 T cell receptor beta chains came from one sample sequenced in a study of shared clonotypes between healthy human individuals. Sequencing used immunoSEQ multiplex PCR; TCRdb keeps in-frame clones, though not all of them. The table records about 450,000 clones, around 79% of them present only once. What was sequenced was PBMCs. These receptors all come from a woman in her 40s in good health. Some clones in this sample may be carry-over from other donors' samples.

The chain recombines TRBV10-3 with TRBJ2-1; D is ambiguous. This CDR3 comprises 13 residues. Germline V CDR1 and CDR2: ENHRY, SYGVKD. V was cut by 4 bases and J by 7 bases, with 11 bases left in between. This CDR3 is CAISATPNNEQFF. The DNA of the CDR3 is TGTGCCATCAGTGCCACTCCCAATAATGAGCAGTTCTTC.

CDR3 bases: TGTGCCAGCAGTTTATGGGGGGGGCCCGGGGAGCTGTTTTTT. It encodes CASSLWGGPGELFF. This chain links TRBV27 with TRBJ2-2; tentatively, D is TRBD2 (7 bases). The CDR3 contains 14 residues. V lost 1 base and J lost 6, with 9 bases in between. The V gene's germline CDR1 is MNHEY and CDR2 SMNVEV (reference sequence).

The V gene is TRBV6-5, the J gene TRBJ2-4, with 7 nucleotides matching TRBD2. In germline, CDR1 is MNHEY, CDR2 SVGAGI. This CDR3 is 16 amino acids long. The V and J ends lost 0 bases and 7 bases, in that order; junction bases with no gene match: 9. CDR3 bases: TGTGCCAGCAGTTACTCGAGTAATGCGGGAGCGAACATTCAGTACTTC. It encodes CASSYSSNAGANIQYF.

The J gene is TRBJ1-1, the V gene TRBV19, with a weak D call TRBD1 (6 bases). The CDR3 covers 16 residues. V lost 1 base to trimming and J lost 3 bases, with 15 bases between them. Germline CDR1 reads LNHDA; CDR2 reads SQIVND (reference sequence). The CDR3 here is CASSIGAQGWDTEAFF. CDR3 nucleotides: TGTGCCAGTAGTATAGGGGCGCAGGGGTGGGACACTGAAGCTTTCTTT.

This clone was counted only a few times. This chain connects TRBV28 to TRBJ1-2, with D maybe TRBD1 (5 bases). Germline V lookup: CDR1 MDHEN, CDR2 SYDVKM. This CDR3 is built from 13 residues. V shed 5 bases and J shed 0 bases, with 7 bases lying between them. In nucleotides, the CDR3 is TGTGCCAGCAGTCGGGGCCCTAACTATGGCTACACCTTC. It codes for CASSRGPNYGYTF.

Many counts were recorded for this clone. V is TRBV6-4 and J is TRBJ2-1; 10 bases fit TRBD2. The CDR3 loop spans 15 amino acids. Germline values: CDR1 MRHNA, CDR2 SNTAGT. V shed 0 bases and J 5 bases; nucleotides not matched to a gene: 1. The DNA of the CDR3 is TGTGCCAGCAGTGACTCAGCGGGAGGGAACAATGAGCAGTTCTTC. Amino acids: CASSDSAGGNNEQFF.

The chain combines TRBV11-1 with TRBJ2-5; either TRBD1 or TRBD2 may supply D (5 bases each). CDR3 size: 16 residues. CDR1 and CDR2 from the germline V gene are SGHAT and FQDESV (reference sequence). V was trimmed by 4 bases and J by 6 bases, leaving 21 bases between them. The CDR3: CASSSYPRDDGQTQYF. DNA for the CDR3: TGTGCCAGCAGCTCGTACCCCCGGGACGACGGCCAGACCCAGTACTTC. The complete variable domain, with remaining parts taken from reference TRBV11-1 and TRBJ2-5, reads EAEVAQSPRYKITEKSQAVAFWCDPISGHATLYWYRQILGQGPELLVQFQDESVVDDSQLPKDRFSAERLKGVDSTLKIQPAELGDSAMYLCASSSYPRDDGQTQYFGPGTRLLVL.

This clone appeared a single time. The chain uses TRBV19 and TRBJ1-3, with unresolved D. V lost 10 bases to trimming and J lost 0 bases, with 4 bases between them. The CDR3 is 11 residues long. The germline V gene encodes CDR1 LNHDA and CDR2 SQIVND (reference sequence). The CDR3 nucleotides are TGTGCCACCACCTCTGGAAACACCATATATTTT. It is translated as CATTSGNTIYF. The full variable domain, completed using reference TRBV19 and TRBJ1-3, is DGGITQSPKYLFRKEGQNVTLSCEQNLNHDAMYWYRQDPGQGLRLIYYSQIVNDFQKGDIAEGYSVSREKKESFPLTVTSAQKNPTAFYLCATTSGNTIYFGEGSWLTVV.

This clone was found once. Different DNA sequences within this sample yield the same CDR3. The chain is built from TRBV18 and TRBJ2-7, with 12 positions matching TRBD2. The CDR3 runs to 15 residues. J lost 3 bases, V lost 0 bases, and 0 bases had no gene match. Germline values: CDR1 KGHSH, CDR2 LQKENI. The CDR3 nucleotides are TGTGCCAGCTCACCACCGACTAGCGGGAGCTACGAGCAGTACTTC. Its protein is CASSPPTSGSYEQYF.

The chain is built from TRBV25-1 and TRBJ2-3; no clear D gene. The CDR3 is 13 amino acids. V lost 5 bases and J 1 base, leaving 7 bases between the germline ends. Germline V gives CDR1 MGHDK, CDR2 SYGVNS. The DNA for the CDR3 is TGTGCCAGCAGTAGTCAGGGCACAGATACGCAGTATTTT. Protein sequence: CASSSQGTDTQYF. Full variable domain (outside the CDR3, taken from reference TRBV25-1 and TRBJ2-3): EADIYQTPRYLVIGTGKKITLECSQTMGHDKMYWYQQDPGMELHLIHYSYGVNSTEKGDLSSESTVSRIRTEHFPLTLESARPSHTSQYLCASSSQGTDTQYFGPGTRLTVL.

The gene calls are TRBV5-1 and TRBJ2-5, with TRBD1 matching 8 bases. The CDR3 length is 13 residues. V lost 5 bases and J lost 11; bases outside the gene matches: 11. Germline lookup yields CDR1 SGHRS and CDR2 YFSETQ. The CDR3 coding sequence is TGCGCCAGCAGTAACCAGGGGGCGAGTGAGCAGTACTTC. Encoded protein: CASSNQGASEQYF.

This clone showed up just once. The chain uses TRBV27 and TRBJ2-2; D gene unclear. Looked up from germline, CDR1 is MNHEY and CDR2 is SMNVEV (reference sequence). V lost 6 bases, J lost 7 bases, and 12 bases lay in between. This CDR3 is 13 amino acids long. CDR3 coding DNA: TGTGCCAGCAGCCATGGGGTCAGCGGGGAGCTGTTTTTT. It translates to CASSHGVSGELFF.

V usage is TRBV28 and J usage is TRBJ2-7, with 11 bases that match TRBD1. Germline lookup yields CDR1 MDHEN and CDR2 SYDVKM. There are 15 residues in the CDR3. The V gene end was trimmed by 4 bases and the J gene end by 3 bases; junction bases not matched to a gene: 5. CDR3 loop: CASSSRDRGIYEQYF. In nucleotides, the CDR3 is TGTGCCAGCAGTTCCCGGGACAGGGGGATCTACGAGCAGTACTTC.

This clone was picked up one time. J is TRBJ2-5 and V is TRBV13, with 8 bases that match TRBD2. CDR3 size: 15 residues. Germline loops: CDR1 PRHDT, CDR2 FYEKMQ (reference sequence). Trimming removed 5 bases from V and 5 bases from J; junction bases left unmatched: 10. In nucleotides, the CDR3 is TGTGCCAGCAGCCCAGGGACTAGAGGTTCGGAGACCCAGTACTTC. Its translation: CASSPGTRGSETQYF.